The 3 T cell receptor beta chains presented below share a single source sample, sequenced in a study of T-cell reconstitution after alpha-beta-depleted transplantation in children. Molecular barcoding with unique molecular identifiers was used for the TCRbeta library. TCRdb called the PCR reads again in MiXCR, with one record for every CDR3 protein. The sample holds about 400,000 distinct CDR3 sequences; roughly 21% are singletons and the top ten take approximately 3.8%. Material: PBMCs from the stem cell graft donor, obtained from the stem cell graft. These receptors came from a human donor who donated a stem cell graft to a child with acute myeloid leukemia.

The chain has TRBV12-3 or TRBV12-4 and TRBJ1-4; 10 positions agree with TRBD1. The CDR3 spans 16 residues. Trimming took 5 bases from V and 15 from J; bases not matched to a gene: 18. The CDR3 DNA reads as TGTGCCAGCAGTCCCACCGGGACAGGGGCCAAGTTAGGGGTGTTTTTT. Protein product: CASSPTGTGAKLGVFF.

The chain is built from TRBV28 and TRBJ1-4; 8 nucleotides agree with TRBD1. The germline gives CDR1 MDHEN, CDR2 SYDVKM. CDR3 size: 16 residues. V was pared by 6 bases and J by 8 bases, with 14 bases of the junction left unmatched. The chain's CDR3 is CASRHWTGKGDEKLFF. In nucleotides, the CDR3 is TGTGCCAGCAGACATTGGACAGGGAAAGGAGACGAAAAACTGTTTTTT.

V is TRBV15 and J is TRBJ1-2; no clear D. CDR3 length: 14 residues. The germline V and J ends were trimmed by 0 bases and 2 bases, with 7 bases remaining between them. In germline, CDR1 is LNHNV, CDR2 YYDKDF (reference sequence). The CDR3 DNA is TGTGCCACCAGCAGAGATATGGGGAACTATGGCTACACCTTC. The encoded protein is CATSRDMGNYGYTF.